Listed below are T cell receptor beta chains from one sample, sequenced in a study of T cells in Graves' hyperthyroidism and ophthalmopathy. TCRdb re-analysed the multiplex PCR reads in MiXCR, keeping a single row per CDR3 protein. The repertoire includes roughly 500,000 distinct CDR3 sequences, roughly 46% of them detected once, and under 20% sits in the top ten. The sequenced sample consisted of peripheral blood or thyroid tissue (not recorded which). The receptors stem from an adult woman with Graves' disease, either hyperthyroidism or ophthalmopathy (not recorded which). The CDR3 runs from the conserved cysteine through the conserved F or W. D genes are given only for firm matches. A clone size is listed for some rows: how often the clone was seen (once, few, many), or a class if it is expanded.

j_call d_call clone_size v_call cdr3_nt cdr3_aa
TRBJ2-5 - few TRBV29-1 TGCAGCGTTGTCCAGGAAGAAGAGACCCAGTACTTC CSVVQEEETQYF
TRBJ1-1 - many TRBV4-1 TGCGCCAGCAGCCGAGGGGGTCTCATCGGGGTGGTCACTGAAGCTTTCTTT CASSRGGLIGVVTEAFF
TRBJ1-4 TRBD1 many TRBV5-1 TGCGCCAGCAGTTCCGGACCGGTTGGACAGGGTGATGAAAAACTGTTTTTT CASSSGPVGQGDEKLFF
TRBJ1-5 - once TRBV7-9 TGTGCCAGCAGCTGGACTAGCGGGGAAGACCAGCCCCAGCATTTT CASSWTSGEDQPQHF
TRBJ2-7 - - TRBV20-1 TGCAGTGCTAGGGCCGGGGACGAGCAGTACTTC CSARAGDEQYF
TRBJ1-5 TRBD1 - TRBV10-2 TGTGCCAGCAGTCGACAGGGAATACTCAATCAGCCCCAGCATTTT CASSRQGILNQPQHF
TRBJ1-1 - - TRBV14 TGTGCCAGCAGTTCCAGCGACAGGTCTGGAGCTTTCTTT CASSSSDRSGAFF
TRBJ1-3 - few TRBV4-2 TGTGCCAGCAGCCAATGGAGTGGAAACACCATATATTTT CASSQWSGNTIYF
TRBJ1-2 - - TRBV27 TGTGCCAGCAGTTTGAAAGGTTTCAACTATGGCTACACCTTC CASSLKGFNYGYTF
TRBJ1-3 - many TRBV9 TGTGCCAGCAGCGTTACAGGGTCCTCTGGAAACACCATATATTTT CASSVTGSSGNTIYF
TRBJ2-5 - - TRBV12-3/TRBV12-4 TGTGCCAGCAGCGTGGATGTGAAAGAAGAGACCCAGTACTTC CASSVDVKEETQYF
TRBJ1-2 - many TRBV27 TGTGCCAGCAGTCCATATGTTGGGGGCGAAGGCTACACCTTC CASSPYVGGEGYTF
TRBJ1-2 TRBD1 - TRBV10-3 TGTGCCATCAGTGAGTCAGTTAGGGGGCGCACCGATGGCTACACCTTC CAISESVRGRTDGYTF
TRBJ1-5 - - TRBV19 TGTGCCACTCAAGGGGGGGGGCTAAGCAATCAGCCCCAGCATTTT CATQGGGLSNQPQHF
TRBJ2-7 - - TRBV10-1 TGCGCCAGCAGTGAATCCTTACCGGGCGAGCAGTACTTC CASSESLPGEQYF
TRBJ2-5 TRBD2 - TRBV10-1 TGCGCCAGCAGTAGGACTAGCGGGAAGACCCAGTACTTC CASSRTSGKTQYF
TRBJ2-6 - - TRBV6-6 TGTGCCAGCAGTTACTCCAGGGGCGCCCACTCTGGGGCCAACGTCCTGACTTTC CASSYSRGAHSGANVLTF
TRBJ1-2 - - TRBV9 TGTGCCAGCAGCGTCTCGACAGGTCCGAACTATGGCTACACCTTC CASSVSTGPNYGYTF
TRBJ2-2 - many TRBV6-6 TGTGCCGGAGGGAGAACCGGGGAGCTGTTTTTT CAGGRTGELFF
TRBJ2-7 - - TRBV15 TGTGCCACCAGCAGAGATCGTCAGGGTTACGAGCAGTACTTC CATSRDRQGYEQYF
TRBJ2-1 - few TRBV15 TGTGCCACCCGGGACTTGATGGAGGTCAATGAGCAGTTCTTC CATRDLMEVNEQFF
TRBJ1-1 - - TRBV29-1 TGCAGCGTCCCCGGTGTGACTGAAGCTTTCTTT CSVPGVTEAFF
TRBJ1-6 TRBD1 few TRBV7-8 TGTGCCAGCAGCTTGTCCGGGACAGGGACATCACCCCTCCACTTT CASSLSGTGTSPLHF
TRBJ2-7 - many TRBV4-1 TGCGCCAGCAGCCAAGCCCCAAAGGCTATACCGCCCTACGAGCAGTACTTC CASSQAPKAIPPYEQYF
TRBJ1-5 - - TRBV11-2 TGTGCCAGCAGCTTGGGGCCCCTTGCGGAGCCCCAGCATTTT CASSLGPLAEPQHF
TRBJ1-5 - many TRBV5-8 TGTGCCAGTCCCGGGCCCCAGCATTTT CASPGPQHF
TRBJ1-3 TRBD1 many TRBV20-1 TGCAGTGCCCCGGACAGGGAAGGAAACACCATATATTTT CSAPDREGNTIYF
TRBJ2-7 TRBD2 - TRBV9 TGTGCCAGCAGCGGATCACTAGCGGGAGCCCCCTACGAGCAGTACTTC CASSGSLAGAPYEQYF
TRBJ2-1 - - TRBV2 TGTGCCAGCAGTGGCGAAGACGGCATGGGTATTTACAATGAGCAGTTCTTC CASSGEDGMGIYNEQFF
TRBJ1-2 - few TRBV27 TGTGCCAGCAGTTTAGGAGGACAGCCTGAACCCTATGGCTACACCTTC CASSLGGQPEPYGYTF
TRBJ1-6 TRBD1 many TRBV12-3/TRBV12-4 TGTGCCAGCAAGACAGGGGCTTTATATAATTCACCCCTCCACTTT CASKTGALYNSPLHF
TRBJ1-6 - - TRBV9 TGTGCCAGCAGCGTAGCCGCCGACCGAAATTCACCCCTCCACTTT CASSVAADRNSPLHF
TRBJ1-1 - - TRBV29-1 TGCAGCGTTGGAGGGAGGCCCAACACTGAAGCTTTCTTT CSVGGRPNTEAFF
TRBJ2-7 TRBD2 many TRBV5-1 TGCGCCAGCAGGCGGGAGTCCTACGAGCAGTACTTC CASRRESYEQYF
TRBJ1-5 - many TRBV4-1 TGCGCCAGCAGCCAAAGTCTCTTACGGGGGTTAGACCAGCCCCAGCATTTT CASSQSLLRGLDQPQHF
TRBJ1-6 - many TRBV20-1 TGCAGTGCTAGAGTTCAGGCAGCAGCCTATAATTCACCCCTCCACTTT CSARVQAAAYNSPLHF
TRBJ1-1 TRBD1 many TRBV19 TGTGCCAGTAGTCCGATGACAGGGAGTTCTACTGAAGCTTTCTTT CASSPMTGSSTEAFF
TRBJ2-7 TRBD2 many TRBV4-2 TGTGCCAGCAGCCAAGCTGACTGGGGGGGAGAGCAGTACTTC CASSQADWGGEQYF
TRBJ2-2 TRBD1 - TRBV20-1 TGCAGTGCTAGGGGGACAGCTAACACCGGGGAGCTGTTTTTT CSARGTANTGELFF
TRBJ1-5 - once TRBV6-1 TGTGCCAGCGACTCGGGAGGAATAAAGAACTACGAGCATTTT CASDSGGIKNYEHF
TRBJ1-2 - - TRBV5-1 TGCACCAGCAGCTCTGGACCCAATCGGGTCTATGGCTACACCTTC CTSSSGPNRVYGYTF
TRBJ2-5 TRBD2 - TRBV29-1 TGCAGCGTCCGGACTAGCGGGGCACACCAAGAGACCCAGTACTTC CSVRTSGAHQETQYF
TRBJ2-2 - - TRBV7-3 TGTGCCAGCAGCTTAGGGACCGCCGAGGAGCTGTTTTTT CASSLGTAEELFF